The 4 T cell receptor beta chains given below trace back to one sample, sequenced in a study of cytomegalovirus exposure and HLA in healthy donors. The PCR ran on 60 Vbeta and 13 Jbeta primers. Profiling relied on immunoSEQ multiplex PCR, and the TCRdb table lists in-frame clones only, not all of them. The sample consists of approximately 140,000 clones, roughly 63% of them appearing once. The sequencing input was PBMCs. These receptors all come from a woman aged 55-70 years in good health and CMV-seropositive.

V gene TRBV10-3 combines with J gene TRBJ1-1, with D perhaps matching TRBD1 (5 bases). The V end was cut by 7 bases, the J end by 3 bases, with 15 bases between. This CDR3 has 14 residues. Germline values: CDR1 ENHRY, CDR2 SYGVKD. The CDR3 sequence is CAITQGRADTEAFF. CDR3 nucleotide sequence: TGTGCCATCACCCAGGGCAGGGCCGACACTGAAGCTTTCTTT.

The V call is TRBV7-8, the J call TRBJ1-4; 9 bases are a match to TRBD1. V shed 5 bases, J shed 5 bases, and the junction held 6 bases outside the gene matches. CDR3 length: 15 residues. CDR1 and CDR2 (germline): SGHVS, FQNEAQ. The CDR3 DNA follows: TGTGCCAGCAGCCAAAGACAGGGGGTGAATGAAAAACTGTTTTTT. Its protein is CASSQRQGVNEKLFF.

This clone occurred a few times. The rearrangement links TRBV10-1 to TRBJ1-1; D is unresolved. The CDR3 is 13 residues long. V was cut by 6 bases and J by 0 bases, with 8 bases left in between. In germline, CDR1 is WNHNN, CDR2 SYGVQD (reference sequence). CDR3 residues: CASRGGLNTEAFF. The CDR3 DNA follows: TGCGCCAGCAGGGGAGGACTGAACACTGAAGCTTTCTTT.

The V and J genes are TRBV7-9 and TRBJ1-1; D gene uncertain. Germline CDR1 reads SEHNR; CDR2 reads FQNEAQ (reference sequence). The CDR3 has 13 residues. Deletions cut 3 bases from V and 1 base from J, with 6 bases between. CDR3 sequence reads: CASSLEANTEAFF. CDR3 nucleotides: TGTGCCAGCAGCTTGGAGGCGAACACTGAAGCTTTCTTT. Together with reference TRBV7-9 and TRBJ1-1, the CDR3 gives the full variable domain: DTGVSQNPRHKITKRGQNVTFRCDPISEHNRLYWYRQTLGQGPEFLTYFQNEAQLEKSRLLSDRFSAERPKGSFSTLEIQRTEQGDSAMYLCASSLEANTEAFFGQGTRLTVV.